These 7 T cell receptor beta chains originate from one sample sequenced in a study of CD8+CD57+ T cells in acquired aplastic anemia. Researchers used genomic DNA as the template to profile TCR beta VDJ and CDR3. TCRdb re-analysed the reads in MiXCR, keeping a single row per CDR3 protein. The repertoire holds around 190,000 distinct CDR3 sequences, with nearly 50% as singletons. An expansion of CD8+CD57+ cells by flow cytometry had been shown in patients chosen for sequencing. The sample consisted of sorted CD4+, CD8+, or CD8+CD57+ T cells (not recorded which) from PBMCs. Receptor source: a human donor with aplastic anemia.

This chain joins TRBV6-1 and TRBJ1-3; unclear D gene. Germline V gene sequence: CDR1 MNHNS, CDR2 SASEGT. V lost 3 bases to trimming and J lost 5 bases, with 5 bases between them. This CDR3 has 12 residues. The CDR3 protein is CASSEGRNTIYF. In DNA form, the CDR3 reads TGTGCCAGCAGTGAGGGCAGAAACACCATATATTTT.

There are a few counts of this clonotype. This chain joins TRBV25-1 and TRBJ1-1; possible D gene TRBD1, 5 bases. The CDR3 runs to 12 residues. Germline-derived CDR1 and CDR2 are MGHDK and SYGVNS. V shed 3 bases and J shed 8 bases, with 10 bases lying between them. The CDR3 protein is CASSDWGTEAFF. DNA for the CDR3: TGTGCCAGCAGTGATTGGGGGACGGAAGCTTTCTTT.

The chain links TRBV11-2 to TRBJ2-6; 8 bases line up with TRBD1. The ends lost 5 bases at V and 0 bases at J; junction bases unmatched: 6. The germline V gene encodes CDR1 SGHAT and CDR2 FQNNGV. The CDR3 has 17 residues. The CDR3 DNA reads as TGTGCCAGCAGCATCGGACAGGGTTTCTCTGGGGCCAACGTCCTGACTTTC. It codes for CASSIGQGFSGANVLTF.

The chain couples TRBV12-3 or TRBV12-4 to TRBJ2-7; 15 bases fit TRBD2. The ends lost 5 bases at V and 2 bases at J; junction bases unmatched: 7. The CDR3 is made up of 17 amino acids. The CDR3 reads CASSRTSGGAQPYEQYF. CDR3 DNA: TGTGCCAGCAGTCGGACTAGCGGGGGGGCACAACCCTACGAGCAGTACTTC.

The table lists this clonotype with a few counts. The chain recombines TRBV19 with TRBJ2-2; no definite D call. This CDR3 has 14 amino acids. Germline V lookup: CDR1 LNHDA, CDR2 SQIVND (reference sequence). The V and J ends lost 9 bases and 2 bases respectively, with 13 bases between them. CDR3 nucleotide sequence: TGTGCCAGCAGTGCACGGATAAACACCGGGGAGCTGTTTTTT. This sequence encodes CASSARINTGELFF.

There are a few counts of this clonotype. This CDR3 is CRASGDTQYF. The CDR3 DNA sequence: TGCAGGGCGAGCGGAGATACGCAGTATTTT. V usage is TRBV20-1 and J usage is TRBJ2-3, with a tentative D call TRBD2 (5 bases). The CDR3 consists of 10 residues. Germline CDR1 DFQATT, CDR2 SNEGSKA (reference sequence).

The sample holds many counts of this clonotype. The rearrangement uses TRBV5-4 and TRBJ2-7; D unclear. CDR1 and CDR2 from the germline V gene are SGHNT and YYREEE (reference sequence). Between the trimmed V and J ends, which lost 4 bases and 7 bases, there was a span of 9 bases. This CDR3 spans 11 amino acids. CDR3 region: CASSAHHEQYF. In DNA, the CDR3 is TGTGCCAGCAGCGCACATCATGAGCAGTACTTC.